This T cell receptor beta chain was recovered during a study of identical twins. The CDR3 has 14 residues. V shed 7 bases, J shed 6 bases, and the junction held 12 bases outside the gene matches. CDR1 and CDR2 from the germline V gene are MGHDK and SYGVNS. TCRdb independently ran MiXCR on the 5' RACE reads; one entry per CDR3 protein. The sample holds 450,000 or so distinct CDR3 sequences, approximately 15% seen once. In the case of this clonotype: Its antigen remains unknown.

Study outcomes and limitations: Abundant beta clonotypes from cord blood had fewer insertions, unlike memory repertoires, which showed none. Its conclusions, products of cross-sectional statistical analysis, did not come from following the same donors. Recombination models fit unrelated individuals' TCR alpha sharing but underestimated twins'.

These data were also filed under a second study, of yellow fever vaccine responses in identical twins.

The receptor comes from a woman under 30 in good health. The source material was CD4+ T cells sorted from blood. The gene calls are TRBV25-1 and TRBJ2-7; 7 nucleotides align to TRBD1. Here the CDR3 DNA reads TGTGCCAGCATGCCTTCCTACAGGGGTCCCGAGCAGTACTTC. As protein: CASMPSYRGPEQYF.